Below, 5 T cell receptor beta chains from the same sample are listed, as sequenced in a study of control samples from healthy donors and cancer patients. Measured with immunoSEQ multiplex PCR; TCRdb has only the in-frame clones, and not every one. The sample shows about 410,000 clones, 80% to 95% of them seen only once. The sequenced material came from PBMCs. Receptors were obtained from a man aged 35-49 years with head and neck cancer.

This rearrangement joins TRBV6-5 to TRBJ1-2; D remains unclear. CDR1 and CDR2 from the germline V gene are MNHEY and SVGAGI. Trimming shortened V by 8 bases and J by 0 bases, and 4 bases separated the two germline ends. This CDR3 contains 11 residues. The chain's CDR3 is CASLTNYGYTF. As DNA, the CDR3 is TGTGCCAGCCTCACTAACTATGGCTACACCTTC.

CDR3 protein: CASSPTALSGANVLTF. CDR3 nucleotides: TGTGCCAGCTCACCAACGGCGCTCTCCGGGGCCAACGTCCTGACTTTC. The chain carries TRBV18 and TRBJ2-6; D unclear. The germline CDR1 and CDR2 sequences are KGHSH and LQKENI. The CDR3 is 16 amino acids. Trimming pared 2 bases from V and 4 bases from J, leaving 12 bases between.

The CDR3 loop is CASSYIENIQYF. Here the CDR3 DNA reads TGTGCCAGTAGTTATATAGAAAACATTCAGTACTTC. The chain links TRBV19 to TRBJ2-4; D gene uncertain. The germline gives CDR1 LNHDA, CDR2 SQIVND (reference sequence). This CDR3 spans 12 amino acids. V shed 5 bases and J shed 5 bases, with 7 bases lying between them.

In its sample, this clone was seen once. CDR3 in amino acids: CASSENPTSGSRETQYF. The CDR3 nucleotides read TGTGCCAGCAGCGAAAACCCGACTAGCGGGAGTAGGGAGACCCAGTACTTC. V usage is TRBV7-9 and J usage is TRBJ2-5, with 12 nucleotides matching TRBD2. The CDR3 extends over 17 amino acids. Trimming cost V 5 bases and J 5 bases; bases outside gene matches: 12. The germline V gene has CDR1 SEHNR and CDR2 FQNEAQ (reference sequence).

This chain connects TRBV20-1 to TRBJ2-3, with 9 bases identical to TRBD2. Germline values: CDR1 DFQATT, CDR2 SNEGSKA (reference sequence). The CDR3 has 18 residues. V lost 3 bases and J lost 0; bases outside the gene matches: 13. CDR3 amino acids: CSASTGLAGTSSTDTQYF. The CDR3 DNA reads TGCAGTGCTAGTACCGGGCTAGCGGGGACCTCTAGCACAGATACGCAGTATTTT.